The 10 T cell receptor beta chains below all came from one sample that was sequenced in a study of T cell responses to AZD1222 COVID-19 vaccine. The table came from immunoSEQ multiplex PCR; TCRdb's copy has only in-frame clones and leaves some out. The sample yields 180,000 or so clones, approximately 90% seen once. The source was peripheral blood, collected 28 days after the second AZD1222 dose. The receptors shown here come from an adult who received the AZD1222 COVID-19 vaccine.

This clone was observed once. The CDR3 reads CAWSPGQGPGETQYF. The DNA for the CDR3 is TGTGCCTGGAGCCCAGGACAGGGGCCGGGGGAGACCCAGTACTTC. The rearrangement uses TRBV30 and TRBJ2-5; 9 positions match TRBD1. The J segment lost 5 bases and the V segment lost 3 bases, leaving 10 bases of the junction unmatched. The CDR3 extends over 15 amino acids. From germline, CDR1 is GTSNPN and CDR2 SVGIG (reference sequence).

The chain employs TRBV6-4 and TRBJ2-7; weak D call: TRBD2 (5 bases). CDR3 length: 16 amino acids. Germline assignment: CDR1 MRHNA and CDR2 SNTAGT. With 0 bases removed from V and 2 bases from J, the gap between germline ends came to 14 bases. In DNA, the CDR3 is TGTGCCAGCAGTGACTCGAAGAGGGTTAATCCCTACGAGCAGTACTTC. Encoded protein: CASSDSKRVNPYEQYF.

The V call is TRBV7-8, the J call TRBJ1-5, with D perhaps matching TRBD1 (6 bases). The CDR3 covers 15 residues. Per germline, CDR1 SGHVS and CDR2 FQNEAQ. The V end lost 0 bases, the J end lost 6 bases, and 12 bases lay between the germline ends. The CDR3 region has the DNA TGTGCCAGCAGCTTAGCGCTGGGGGCTGGTCAGCCCCAGCATTTT. Translation: CASSLALGAGQPQHF.

The chain carries TRBV6-5 and TRBJ1-6; D call uncertain. CDR3 length equals 14 residues. Germline CDR1 is MNHEY and CDR2 is SVGAGI. V was cut by 6 bases and J by 5 bases, with 11 bases left in between. Written as DNA, the CDR3 is TGTGCCAGCAGGGGAACACAGAATAATTCACCCCTCCACTTT. It codes for CASRGTQNNSPLHF.

The chain combines TRBV12-5 with TRBJ1-5; D is uncertain. There are 12 residues in the CDR3. Trimming pared 6 bases from V and 9 bases from J, leaving 12 bases between. Germline V gives CDR1 LGHNT, CDR2 FRNRAP. The CDR3 nucleotides read TGTGCTAGTGGCTTCCCTATGGGGCCCCAGCATTTT. It yields the protein CASGFPMGPQHF.

The chain links TRBV7-9 to TRBJ2-3; D might be TRBD2 (6 bases). The CDR3 extends over 16 amino acids. Germline loops: CDR1 SEHNR, CDR2 FQNEAQ (reference sequence). V dropped 3 bases and J dropped 0 bases, with 13 bases sitting between them. The CDR3 sequence is CASSFRSRGSTDTQYF. The CDR3 DNA follows: TGTGCCAGCAGCTTTAGGTCGCGGGGAAGCACAGATACGCAGTATTTT.

The J gene is TRBJ2-4, the V gene TRBV27; D not certain. The CDR3 is 15 residues long. Trimming shortened V by 6 bases and J by 2 bases, and 14 bases separated the two germline ends. The germline V gene has CDR1 MNHEY and CDR2 SMNVEV (reference sequence). CDR3 sequence (DNA): TGTGCCAGCAGGCGGTCCCAGGCTACCAAAAACATTCAGTACTTC. Its translation is CASRRSQATKNIQYF.

The chain is built from TRBV4-3 and TRBJ1-2; a possible D gene is TRBD1 (5 bases). Germline lookup yields CDR1 LGHNA and CDR2 YSLEER. The CDR3 is 15 residues long. V was shortened by 0 bases and J by 5 bases, with 13 bases between the two germline ends. CDR3 sequence reads: CASSQDPQGPYGYTF. DNA for the CDR3: TGCGCCAGCAGCCAAGACCCCCAGGGCCCTTATGGCTACACCTTC.

The chain employs TRBV9 and TRBJ1-2; no definite D call. Germline lookup yields CDR1 SGDLS and CDR2 YYNGEE. This CDR3 region has 15 residues. Trimming cost V 5 bases and J 0 bases, with 14 bases left between them. The CDR3 is CASRGLGGTNYGYTF. CDR3 bases: TGTGCCAGCAGGGGTCTTGGAGGAACTAACTATGGCTACACCTTC.

The chain has TRBV5-8 and TRBJ1-5; D remains unclear. V lost 4 bases and J lost 4, with 18 bases in between. The CDR3 loop spans 16 amino acids. CDR1 is SGHTS and CDR2 is YDEGEE in the germline V gene. The CDR3 protein is CASSPREGRPNQPQHF. CDR3 nucleotides: TGTGCCAGCAGCCCTCGGGAAGGTCGCCCGAATCAGCCCCAGCATTTT.